The following is a T cell receptor (beta chain) sequence with its context. The data were taken from a study of chemoradiotherapy in HPV16-positive cancers. The CDR3 runs to 16 residues. J gave up 0 bases and V 2 bases, and 4 bases lay outside the gene matches. Germline CDR1 reads MNHNS; CDR2 reads SASEGT. The data were produced by immunoSEQ multiplex PCR, yet TCRdb's version contains in-frame clones alone and is incomplete. The table records 30,000 or so clones, roughly nine tenths of them present only once. This clonotype was obtained from a human donor with HPV-associated anogenital cancer. The sequences come from blood, collected from a patient who underwent chemoradiotherapy. The gene calls are TRBV6-1 and TRBJ2-5; 9 bases are shared with TRBD2. CDR3 in amino acids: CASSESLAGHQETQYF. CDR3 DNA sequence: TGTGCCAGCAGTGAAAGCCTAGCGGGGCACCAAGAGACCCAGTACTTC.